The clone carrying this T cell receptor beta chain has only a few counts. Its antigen is not identified. These data belong to a study of spatial heterogeneity in lung cancer. For the study at large: The library had UMIs, and each TCR and UMI pair averaged more than ten raw reads.

Single TCR cDNA molecules each had their own unique molecular identifier. TCRdb recomputed calls from the 5' RACE reads with MiXCR, one row per CDR3 protein. Of fewer than 45,000 distinct CDR3 sequences in the sample, approximately 6.9% were seen once. Study results and limitations: Resection blood, more than follow-up blood, showed ubiquitous expanded tumor TCRs.

Time point here: sample taken at primary tumor resection. Whole RNA, isolated from tumor, nontumor lung or frozen PBMC, was sequenced without prior sorting. The cohort: about 79 early-stage, untreated non-small cell lung cancer patients. The CDR3 spans 14 residues. The germline CDR1 and CDR2 sequences are SGDLS and YYNGEE. Trimming cost V 4 bases and J 7 bases; bases outside gene matches: 7. The genes are TRBV9 and TRBJ1-1, with 10 nucleotides matching TRBD1. Sequences were derived from PBMCs, sampled at surgery. This clonotype was obtained from a female donor with early-stage non-small cell lung cancer. CDR3 nucleotides: TGTGCCAGCAGCCCCCAGGGACAGGGGATTGAAGCTTTCTTT. This translates into CASSPQGQGIEAFF.